The T cell receptor beta chain under discussion was sequenced for a study of cytomegalovirus exposure and HLA in healthy donors. This clone has just a few counts. Antigen: not known. Germline CDR1 reads LGHNA; CDR2 reads YNFKEQ. V shed 0 bases and J 4 bases; nucleotides not matched to a gene: 4. The CDR3 runs to 16 residues. Data came from immunoSEQ multiplex PCR; TCRdb stores just in-frame clones and leaves some out. The sample has fewer than 120,000 clones, around nine tenths seen once. Study outcomes and limitations: Reports described diagnosis of cytomegalovirus status by the classifier as highly specific and sensitive. In vitro, a few CMV-associated chains proved specific for CMV antigens.

The rearrangement joins TRBV4-2 to TRBJ2-3; 10 positions match TRBD1. Material for sequencing was PBMCs. The TCR was taken from a woman in her twenties or thirties in good health and CMV-seropositive. CDR3 residues: CASSQEGTGEPDTQYF. The CDR3 nucleotides are TGTGCCAGCAGCCAAGAAGGGACAGGGGAGCCAGATACGCAGTATTTT.